This T cell receptor beta chain was observed in a study of T cell responses to AZD1222 COVID-19 vaccine. Background on the study: Whether given at about 4 or about 12 weeks, second doses were pooled.

About this clone: Its matching antigen is unknown.

Libraries were prepared by immunoSEQ multiplex PCR; TCRdb keeps only in-frame clonotypes and omits some of them. The sample has around 160,000 clones, 89% seen once; the top ten hold around 4.9%. Study-level results: Baseline antibody screening turned up just a handful of seropositive AZD1222 recipients. There were mostly white British donors and more females than males, and clonal diversity was possibly underestimated. In all cases, repertoires were sampled only after the peak T cell response.

The CDR3 length is 12 residues. Germline CDR1 is SNHLY and CDR2 is FYNNEI. Trimming removed 3 bases from V and 6 bases from J, with 8 bases in between. The TCR originated in an adult in good health. V usage is TRBV2 and J usage is TRBJ1-2; D call uncertain. The starting material was peripheral blood, obtained on day 0 of AZD1222 vaccination. Here the CDR3 reads CASSEIRDGYTF. The CDR3 coding sequence is TGTGCCAGCAGTGAGATCCGGGATGGCTACACCTTC.